These 18 T cell receptor beta chains originate from one sample sequenced in a study of blood T cell repertoires in COVID-19. Method: immunoSEQ multiplex PCR; TCRdb's copy keeps in-frame clones and lacks some. The sample includes approximately 470,000 clones, around 87% of them seen just once. The sequencing input was PBMCs or T cells enriched from blood (not recorded which). These receptors were taken from a woman between 18 and 30 years old who had recovered from COVID-19.

This chain links TRBV2 with TRBJ2-3; TRBD2 matches 7 bases. This CDR3 has 12 amino acids. Germline CDR1 and CDR2: SNHLY and FYNNEI. V gave up 9 bases and J gave up 2 bases; unmatched junction bases: 2. This CDR3 is CARGTNTDTQYF. CDR3 sequence (DNA): TGTGCCAGAGGGACTAACACAGATACGCAGTATTTT.

This sequence joins TRBV30 and TRBJ2-5; no clear D. V was pared by 0 bases and J by 7 bases, with 6 bases between. Germline CDR1 is GTSNPN and CDR2 is SVGIG (reference sequence). CDR3 length equals 11 residues. Written as DNA, the CDR3 is TGTGCCTGGAGTGTACAGAGGACCCAGTACTTC. Protein: CAWSVQRTQYF.

The gene calls are TRBV28 and TRBJ2-1; TRBD1 agrees at 7 bases. Germline V CDR1 and CDR2: MDHEN, SYDVKM. V trimming: 6 bases; J trimming: 6 bases; junction bases outside the gene matches: 11. The CDR3 length is 15 residues. CDR3 sequence: CASRPTGQTFNEQFF. CDR3 sequence (DNA): TGTGCCAGCAGGCCAACGGGACAGACTTTCAATGAGCAGTTCTTC.

The chain carries TRBV24-1 and TRBJ1-6, with 9 bases that match TRBD1. Germline V gene sequence: CDR1 KGHDR, CDR2 SFDVKD. V was pared by 7 bases and J by 7 bases, with 4 bases of the junction left unmatched. The CDR3 runs to 14 residues. The CDR3 region has the DNA TGTGCCACCAGGAGGGACAGGGAAAATTCACCCCTCCACTTT. This encodes CATRRDRENSPLHF.

This chain uses TRBV19 with TRBJ1-5, with TRBD1 as a possible D gene (5 bases). V was shortened by 7 bases and J by 4 bases, with 8 bases between the two germline ends. Germline CDR1 is LNHDA and CDR2 is SQIVND (reference sequence). This CDR3 has 12 residues. In DNA, the CDR3 is TGTGCCAGTAAGGGGTTTAATCAGCCCCAGCATTTT. This translates into CASKGFNQPQHF. Variable domain in full (rest from reference TRBV19 and TRBJ1-5): DGGITQSPKYLFRKEGQNVTLSCEQNLNHDAMYWYRQDPGQGLRLIYYSQIVNDFQKGDIAEGYSVSREKKESFPLTVTSAQKNPTAFYLCASKGFNQPQHFGDGTRLSIL.

This chain uses TRBV4-2 with TRBJ2-2; possible D gene TRBD1, 5 bases. V lost 0 bases and J lost 4, with 12 bases in between. CDR3 length: 16 amino acids. Per the germline V gene, CDR1 is LGHNA and CDR2 is YNFKEQ. This CDR3 is CASSQEVADSTGELFF. The CDR3 region has the DNA TGTGCCAGCAGCCAAGAGGTCGCCGACAGCACCGGGGAGCTGTTTTTT.

The chain uses TRBV2 and TRBJ2-1; no reliable D call. This CDR3 contains 11 residues. CDR1 is SNHLY, CDR2 FYNNEI, per germline. V shed 6 bases and J shed 10 bases, with 10 bases lying between them. CDR3 loop: CASRPNTEQFF. CDR3 in DNA: TGTGCCAGCAGGCCTAATACCGAGCAGTTCTTC.

The rearrangement joins TRBV6-5 to TRBJ2-1, with 8 bases matching TRBD1. Germline V gene lookup returns CDR1 MNHEY and CDR2 SVGAGI. The CDR3 extends over 14 amino acids. V was clipped by 6 bases and J by 5 bases; unmatched bases: 6. The CDR3 DNA is TGTGCCAGCAGCATGGGACAGGCCAACAATGAGCAGTTCTTC. It translates to CASSMGQANNEQFF.

The rearrangement uses TRBV5-1 and TRBJ2-3, with TRBD2 as a possible D gene (6 bases). V dropped 0 bases and J dropped 2 bases, with 10 bases sitting between them. The CDR3 covers 15 residues. In germline, CDR1 is SGHRS, CDR2 YFSETQ. DNA of the CDR3: TGCGCCAGCAGCTTGGCGGAGGGCCCCACAGATACGCAGTATTTT. It specifies CASSLAEGPTDTQYF.

This clone was seen once. V and J are TRBV6-5 and TRBJ1-6; unclear D gene. Trimming took 4 bases from V and 4 from J, leaving 8 bases between them. The CDR3 extends over 14 amino acids. Germline V gene sequence: CDR1 MNHEY, CDR2 SVGAGI. The CDR3 DNA reads as TGTGCCAGCAGTTTAGAACGGTATAATTCACCCCTCCACTTT. The encoded protein is CASSLERYNSPLHF.

V gene TRBV19 combines with J gene TRBJ1-3, with a tentative D call TRBD1 (5 bases). Germline values: CDR1 LNHDA, CDR2 SQIVND (reference sequence). The CDR3 loop spans 15 amino acids. V lost 1 base and J lost 0, with 7 bases in between. CDR3 region: CASSIGQTSGNTIYF. Here the CDR3 DNA reads TGTGCCAGTAGTATAGGACAGACCTCTGGAAACACCATATATTTT.

The V and J genes are TRBV7-3 and TRBJ1-1, with D possibly TRBD1 on 5 matching bases. This CDR3 comprises 14 residues. The germline CDR1 and CDR2 sequences are SGHTA and FQGTGA. V was trimmed by 3 bases and J by 1 base, leaving 9 bases between them. CDR3 coding DNA: TGTGCCAGCAGCTTCGGAGGGGCGAACACTGAAGCTTTCTTT. It specifies CASSFGGANTEAFF.

V and J are TRBV28 and TRBJ1-6; possibly TRBD1 for D (6 bases). The CDR3 contains 12 residues. V gave up 10 bases and J gave up 7 bases, with 11 bases separating them. From germline, CDR1 is MDHEN and CDR2 SYDVKM. CDR3 loop: CATLTGNSPLHF. The DNA for the CDR3 is TGTGCCACCTTAACAGGGAATTCACCCCTCCACTTT.

J is TRBJ1-5 and V is TRBV21-1; the table's D call, TRBD1, was not checked against the DNA. TRBV21-1 is shown as a pseudogene. The CDR3 contains 14 residues. The CDR3 sequence: CASSTTVSNQPQHF. The CDR3 nucleotides read TGTGCCAGCAGCACGACAGTTAGCAATCAGCCCCAGCATTTT.

CDR3 region: CASRAIPGQPEAFF. The DNA of the CDR3 is TGTGCCAGCAGGGCGATACCGGGACAGCCAGAAGCTTTCTTT. The chain is built from TRBV6-5 and TRBJ1-1, with 7 bases fitting TRBD1. Per germline, CDR1 MNHEY and CDR2 SVGAGI. This CDR3 contains 14 residues. With V trimmed by 6 bases and J by 8 bases, 12 bases remained unmatched.

The chain carries TRBV6-5 and TRBJ1-1; D may be TRBD1 (5 bases). The germline CDR1 and CDR2 sequences are MNHEY and SVGAGI. V dropped 5 bases and J dropped 4 bases, with 14 bases sitting between them. The CDR3 runs 14 residues. DNA of the CDR3: TGTGCCAGCAGTAGGATGGGGGAGGCCACTGAAGCTTTCTTT. It specifies CASSRMGEATEAFF.

This clone appeared a few times. The V call is TRBV4-1, the J call TRBJ2-7, with 8 bases matching TRBD1. V dropped 1 base and J dropped 6; count of bases not matched to a gene: 11. Germline CDR1 MGHRA, CDR2 YSYEKL. The CDR3 consists of 16 residues. CDR3 sequence reads: CASSQGIGQGVSEQYF. In nucleotides, the CDR3 is TGCGCCAGCAGCCAAGGAATCGGACAGGGAGTTAGCGAGCAGTACTTC.

This chain links TRBV18 with TRBJ1-3; D is possibly TRBD1 (5 bases). The V gene lost 6 bases and the J gene lost 0 bases, with 18 bases spanning the gap. The CDR3 covers 17 residues. Germline loops: CDR1 KGHSH, CDR2 LQKENI. The CDR3 sequence is CASSASTETFSGNTIYF. As DNA, the CDR3 is TGTGCCAGCTCCGCCTCGACAGAAACTTTCTCTGGAAACACCATATATTTT.